The 27 T cell receptor beta chains reported below all come from one sample, sequenced in a study of blood T cell repertoires in COVID-19. Sequencing used immunoSEQ multiplex PCR; TCRdb keeps in-frame clones, though not all of them. The sample yields a few hundred thousand clones, roughly 85% seen once. The sample consisted of peripheral blood. The receptors shown here come from a middle-aged man who had recovered from COVID-19.

This rearrangement joins TRBV5-4 to TRBJ2-6; 8 nucleotides line up with TRBD1. This CDR3 spans 18 amino acids. Per germline, CDR1 SGHNT and CDR2 YYREEE (reference sequence). Trimming at V came to 0 bases and at J to 1 base, leaving 6 bases not matched to a gene. Written as DNA, the CDR3 is TGTGCCAGCAGCTTGGCCCCAGGGGGCGCGTCTGGGGCCAACGTCCTGACTTTC. This encodes CASSLAPGGASGANVLTF.

The chain combines TRBV7-9 with TRBJ2-1, with unresolved D. This CDR3 is built from 14 residues. Germline CDR1 and CDR2: SEHNR and FQNEAQ (reference sequence). V shed 4 bases and J shed 0 bases, with 7 bases lying between them. CDR3 loop: CASSSESSYNEQFF. DNA for the CDR3: TGTGCCAGCAGCTCTGAGAGCTCCTACAATGAGCAGTTCTTC.

The V gene is TRBV28, the J gene TRBJ1-5; D gene unclear. The CDR3 has 13 amino acids. Trimming cost V 5 bases and J 5 bases, with 10 bases left between them. The germline CDR1 and CDR2 sequences are MDHEN and SYDVKM. CDR3 in DNA: TGTGCCAGCAGTCCCCTGGGCCATCAGCCCCAGCATTTT. This codes for CASSPLGHQPQHF.

The gene calls are TRBV27 and TRBJ1-1; 9 positions match TRBD1. Germline assignment: CDR1 MNHEY and CDR2 SMNVEV (reference sequence). V trimming: 6 bases; J trimming: 5 bases; junction bases outside the gene matches: 13. This CDR3 region has 16 residues. CDR3 sequence: CASSHTTGGRRTEAFF. The CDR3 coding sequence is TGTGCCAGCAGCCATACGACAGGGGGACGAAGGACTGAAGCTTTCTTT.

This chain connects TRBV11-2 to TRBJ2-7; maybe TRBD1 (5 bases). The CDR3 contains 15 residues. Trimming stripped 1 base from V and 2 bases from J, with 12 bases between. Germline V gene data show CDR1 as SGHAT and CDR2 as FQNNGV. CDR3 bases: TGTGCCAGCAGCTTAGCCCCGACAGTGACCTACGAGCAGTACTTC. This encodes CASSLAPTVTYEQYF.

The chain combines TRBV3-1 (or the pseudogene TRBV3-2) with TRBJ2-7; 9 bases align to TRBD2. Germline V gene data show CDR1 as LGHDT and CDR2 as YNNKEL (reference sequence). V dropped 3 bases and J dropped 2; count of bases not matched to a gene: 8. The CDR3 covers 16 residues. CDR3 loop: CASSQRSGRKAYEQYF. The DNA for the CDR3 is TGTGCCAGCAGCCAGAGAAGCGGGAGGAAAGCCTACGAGCAGTACTTC.

The chain recombines TRBV24-1 with TRBJ2-3, with a tentative D call TRBD2 (5 bases). This CDR3 comprises 14 residues. The V and J ends lost 4 bases and 6 bases respectively, with 13 bases between them. Germline V lookup: CDR1 KGHDR, CDR2 SFDVKD. The CDR3 loop reads CATSDLGLADTQYF. For the CDR3, the DNA is TGTGCCACCAGTGACCTAGGACTGGCGGATACGCAGTATTTT.

The chain carries TRBV20-1 and TRBJ2-1; 8 positions agree with TRBD2. Unmatched junction bases numbered 3, after V lost 3 bases and J lost 5 bases. The CDR3 is 13 amino acids. CDR1 and CDR2 (germline): DFQATT, SNEGSKA (reference sequence). The CDR3 reads CSASTSGHNEQFF. In DNA, the CDR3 is TGCAGTGCTAGTACTAGCGGACACAATGAGCAGTTCTTC.

The J gene is TRBJ2-2, the V gene TRBV23-1; the D gene is possibly TRBD1 (5 bases). TRBV23-1 is an ORF for which the function is uncertain. The CDR3 runs 16 residues. V was trimmed by 1 base and J by 1 base, leaving 10 bases between them. The CDR3 DNA reads TGCGCCAGCAGTCAATGGCAGGGCTGGAACACCGGGGAGCTGTTTTTT. Protein sequence: CASSQWQGWNTGELFF.

This chain uses TRBV28 with TRBJ2-7, with 8 nucleotides matching TRBD2. V shed 5 bases and J 3 bases; nucleotides not matched to a gene: 6. The CDR3 consists of 14 residues. Germline V gene lookup returns CDR1 MDHEN and CDR2 SYDVKM. The CDR3 sequence is CASSPGGQIYEQYF. CDR3 DNA sequence: TGTGCCAGCAGTCCGGGGGGGCAGATCTACGAGCAGTACTTC.

The chain combines TRBV7-9 with TRBJ2-7; TRBD1 aligns across 10 bases. V trimming: 4 bases; J trimming: 6 bases; junction bases outside the gene matches: 6. The length of the CDR3 is 14 residues. Germline values: CDR1 SEHNR, CDR2 FQNEAQ (reference sequence). CDR3 sequence reads: CASSSGQGPGEQYF. The CDR3 region has the DNA TGTGCCAGCAGCTCGGGACAGGGGCCTGGCGAGCAGTACTTC.

The rearrangement links TRBV6-5 to TRBJ2-7; TRBD1 matches 7 bases. This CDR3 region has 13 residues. Trimming removed 6 bases from V and 3 bases from J; junction bases left unmatched: 5. Germline V gene lookup returns CDR1 MNHEY and CDR2 SVGAGI. The chain's CDR3 is CASRVGTDYEQYF. CDR3 coding DNA: TGTGCCAGCAGAGTCGGGACAGACTACGAGCAGTACTTC.

The rearrangement joins TRBV10-3 to TRBJ1-5; D is possibly TRBD1 (6 bases). The germline V gene encodes CDR1 ENHRY and CDR2 SYGVKD. This CDR3 contains 14 residues. Trimming took 3 bases from V and 7 from J, leaving 13 bases between them. The CDR3 sequence is CAISDFQGRQPQHF. CDR3 bases: TGTGCCATCAGTGATTTCCAGGGGCGGCAGCCCCAGCATTTT.

The rearrangement uses TRBV28 and TRBJ1-6; 9 nucleotides line up with TRBD1. Germline lookup yields CDR1 MDHEN and CDR2 SYDVKM. J lost 9 bases, V lost 5 bases, and 5 bases had no gene match. The CDR3 covers 14 residues. The DNA for the CDR3 is TGTGCCAGCAGTCCGACAGGGGGTGGTTCACCCCTCCACTTT. It encodes CASSPTGGGSPLHF.

The CDR3 region has the DNA TGTGCCAGCAGTCCCGCCCAGGGACAGGGAATCCCCGGGGAGCTGTTTTTT. Translating gives CASSPAQGQGIPGELFF. This chain connects TRBV6-6 to TRBJ2-2; 9 bases are shared with TRBD1. CDR3 length: 17 residues. Germline CDR1 and CDR2: MNHNY and SVGAGI (reference sequence). V trimming: 5 bases; J trimming: 6 bases; junction bases outside the gene matches: 13.

This chain connects TRBV10-1 to TRBJ1-1; 7 bases align to TRBD1. CDR1 is WNHNN, CDR2 SYGVQD, per germline (reference sequence). CDR3 length equals 14 residues. The V and J ends lost 6 bases and 4 bases, in that order; junction bases with no gene match: 8. CDR3 region: CASSDPGQLTEAFF. DNA for the CDR3: TGCGCCAGCAGCGACCCGGGACAGCTCACTGAAGCTTTCTTT.

This chain joins TRBV6-2 or TRBV6-3 and TRBJ2-1, with 15 positions matching TRBD2. The CDR3 extends over 19 amino acids. Germline V gene lookup returns CDR1 MNHEY and CDR2 SVGEGT. Trimming removed 2 bases from V and 7 bases from J; junction bases left unmatched: 12. For the CDR3, the DNA is TGTGCCAGCAGTTACGCAGGACTAGCGGGAGGGCTGGTGTATAATGAGCAGTTCTTC. This translates into CASSYAGLAGGLVYNEQFF.

This chain connects TRBV30 to TRBJ1-5, with D uncertain. Trimming left V 0 bases short and J 6 bases short, with 15 bases between. CDR3 length: 15 amino acids. CDR1 is GTSNPN and CDR2 is SVGIG in the germline V gene (reference sequence). The CDR3 nucleotides read TGTGCCTGGAGTGTGGGCGGAGGGATGGGTCAGCCCCAGCATTTT. Protein product: CAWSVGGGMGQPQHF.

There are a few counts of this clone. The chain employs TRBV7-8 and TRBJ2-3; 9 nucleotides align to TRBD2. CDR3 length equals 17 residues. In germline, CDR1 is SGHVS, CDR2 FQNEAQ. The V segment lost 3 bases and the J segment 0 bases; nucleotides outside the gene matches: 7. CDR3 sequence: CASSFLGLAPSTDTQYF. The CDR3 DNA reads TGTGCCAGCAGCTTCCTTGGACTAGCGCCCAGCACAGATACGCAGTATTTT.

The rearrangement joins TRBV11-2 to TRBJ2-1, with 10 bases fitting TRBD2. V gave up 4 bases and J gave up 5 bases; unmatched junction bases: 5. Germline V gene data show CDR1 as SGHAT and CDR2 as FQNNGV. CDR3 length equals 15 residues. The CDR3 spells CASSSLAGVDNEQFF. For the CDR3, the DNA is TGTGCCAGCAGCTCTCTAGCGGGAGTAGACAATGAGCAGTTCTTC.

The chain is built from TRBV2 and TRBJ2-6, with a possible D match to TRBD1 (6 bases). V was pared by 6 bases and J by 4 bases, with 13 bases between. Germline-derived CDR1 and CDR2 are SNHLY and FYNNEI. The CDR3 consists of 15 residues. CDR3 region: CASSEQGLGANVLTF. For the CDR3, the DNA is TGTGCCAGCAGCGAACAGGGTCTCGGGGCCAACGTCCTGACTTTC.

The chain is built from TRBV19 and TRBJ1-5; 7 positions agree with TRBD1. Germline lookup yields CDR1 LNHDA and CDR2 SQIVND (reference sequence). CDR3 length: 15 residues. J gave up 7 bases and V 2 bases, and 8 bases lay outside the gene matches. CDR3 sequence (DNA): TGTGCCAGTAGTATAAGGGGGCAGGGTTACCAGCCCCAGCATTTT. Translated, it gives CASSIRGQGYQPQHF.

This clone was seen only once. The gene calls are TRBV27 and TRBJ2-1; 9 bases map to TRBD1. Germline lookup yields CDR1 MNHEY and CDR2 SMNVEV (reference sequence). The V gene end was trimmed by 5 bases and the J gene end by 1 base; junction bases not matched to a gene: 3. The CDR3 has 15 residues. Here the CDR3 DNA reads TGTGCCAGCAGTGTTGGGACAGGGTCCTACAATGAGCAGTTCTTC. This codes for CASSVGTGSYNEQFF.

The V gene is TRBV3-1 (or the pseudogene TRBV3-2), the J gene TRBJ2-1, with 9 bases matching TRBD2. V dropped 4 bases and J dropped 4; count of bases not matched to a gene: 5. The CDR3 runs to 15 residues. CDR1 is LGHDT, CDR2 YNNKEL, per germline (reference sequence). The CDR3 region is CASSPVLAGYNEQFF. Written as DNA, the CDR3 is TGTGCCAGCAGCCCCGTGCTAGCGGGGTACAATGAGCAGTTCTTC.

The chain joins TRBV5-4 to TRBJ2-1, with 8 positions matching TRBD2. Germline loops: CDR1 SGHNT, CDR2 YYREEE (reference sequence). Trimming cost V 1 base and J 4 bases; bases outside gene matches: 4. The CDR3 extends over 15 amino acids. The CDR3 region is CASSLLSGVYNEQFF. CDR3 DNA sequence: TGTGCCAGCAGCTTGCTTAGCGGGGTTTACAATGAGCAGTTCTTC.

The rearrangement joins TRBV5-8 to TRBJ1-1, with 7 nucleotides matching TRBD1. J gave up 3 bases and V 1 base, and 9 bases lay outside the gene matches. Germline loops: CDR1 SGHTS, CDR2 YDEGEE. The CDR3 consists of 16 residues. The CDR3 DNA follows: TGTGCCAGCAGCTTGATGAAGGGGGCGAAGGACACTGAAGCTTTCTTT. Translating gives CASSLMKGAKDTEAFF.

This chain connects TRBV5-1 to TRBJ1-2, with TRBD1 identical over 7 bases. Germline-derived CDR1 and CDR2 are SGHRS and YFSETQ. J gave up 4 bases and V 0 bases, and 6 bases lay outside the gene matches. The CDR3 sequence is 15 residues long. The CDR3 DNA sequence: TGCGCCAGCAGCTTGGAAATGACAGGGATCTATGGCTACACCTTC. Its translation is CASSLEMTGIYGYTF.